This T cell receptor (beta chain) was documented in a study of shared clonotypes between healthy human individuals. General observations from the study: Compared with clonotypes that all four donors shared, non-shared clonotypes had lower generation probabilities. The genetic and exposure-history diversity represented was limited by few donors.

Assay used: immunoSEQ multiplex PCR; TCRdb lists only in-frame clones, some missing. The table shows more than 2,000,000 clones, with around nine tenths occurring only once. Trimming removed 4 bases from V and 4 bases from J; junction bases left unmatched: 12. The germline gives CDR1 MDHEN, CDR2 SYDVKM. This CDR3 comprises 16 residues. The sample holds one count of this clone. Its antigen is not identified. The V gene is TRBV28, the J gene TRBJ1-2; 7 nucleotides match TRBD1. The TCR sequence derives from a young man in good health. Sequenced sample: naive CD4+ T cells sorted from blood. Subset defined: CD45RA+ positively selected. CDR3 sequence reads: CASSSGDRERGYGYTF. The CDR3 DNA sequence: TGTGCCAGCAGTTCCGGCGACAGGGAAAGGGGCTATGGCTACACCTTC.